Listed below are T cell receptor beta chains from one sample, sequenced in a study of control samples from healthy donors and cancer patients. The assay was immunoSEQ multiplex PCR, and TCRdb's table has in-frame clones only and misses some. The table lists around 120,000 clones, 80% to 90% of them singletons. Sequencing used PBMCs. The receptors originated from a woman in her forties or fifties with colorectal cancer. Each CDR3 is given with its conserved first and last residue.

TRBJ2-1	TRBV28	CASSPPPLAVRSYNEQFF
TRBJ1-2	TRBV5-1	CASSPGPQANYGYTF
TRBJ2-1	TRBV11-2	CASSRLAGTYNEQFF
TRBJ1-1	TRBV19	CASSIGVGTEAFF
TRBJ1-4	TRBV5-6	CASSRGGEKLFF
TRBJ2-7	TRBV18	CASSLVNHEQYF
TRBJ2-3	TRBV19	CASSKLAGGTDTQYF
TRBJ2-2	TRBV2	CASSADIGADGELFF
TRBJ2-3	TRBV24-1	CATRSGSTDTQYF
TRBJ1-2	TRBV28	CASSPGQGARGYGYTF
TRBJ2-3	TRBV11-1	CASSPSRTGDTQYF
TRBJ1-4	TRBV5-5	CASSLHALPSGSDFDEKLFF
TRBJ1-3	TRBV29-1	CSVGGAGNTIYF
TRBJ1-1	TRBV25-1	CASSGGAYTEAFF
TRBJ2-1	TRBV6-4	CASSVSSGETEQFF
TRBJ2-2	TRBV9	CASSVVDSGRANTGELFF
TRBJ2-5	TRBV28	CASRPEGGETQYF
TRBJ2-7	TRBV10-3	CAIRRGGTSDAEQYF
TRBJ2-4	TRBV3-1/TRBV3-2	CASSQGAAKNIQYF
TRBJ2-7	TRBV27	CASSLSAGDRTYEQYF